This TCR beta chain came from a study of CD8+ T cells in alopecia areata. Study outcomes and limitations: Tofacitinib delivered significant drops in scalp clonality and in expanded CD8+ clones among the top 100.

The treatment is: oral pan-JAK inhibitor, 5-10 mg twice daily. The CDR3 spans 13 residues. CDR1 and CDR2 (germline): GTSNPN, SVGIG (reference sequence). V gave up 7 bases and J gave up 2 bases, with 14 bases separating them. As to this clone: What it binds is unknown.

Investigators isolated RNA and reverse transcribed it into cDNA to act as the sequencing template. Clones were sequenced by immunoSEQ multiplex PCR, and TCRdb holds only the in-frame ones, with some missing. Of 150,000 to 200,000 clones listed, just under 65% are singletons. The TCR originated in a human donor with alopecia areata. V gene TRBV30 combines with J gene TRBJ1-1; possible D gene TRBD1, 5 bases. Sequenced material: CD4+ T cells sorted from blood, taken between weeks 49 and 50, from a patient treated with tofacitinib. The CDR3 nucleotides read TGTGCCTCAACGGGGGTAGCTAACACTGAAGCTTTCTTT. Encoded protein: CASTGVANTEAFF.